This T cell receptor beta chain derives from a study of Ad26.COV2.S vaccination and SARS-CoV-2 variants. Notes on the study in general: Using TCR breadth and depth analyses may have led to underestimated total T cell responses.

The treatment is: about 20 received Ad26.COV2.S at low or high dose, single or two shots; roughly 5 received placebo; per-sample allocation not given. The samples were gathered on day 63 after the first injection of vaccine or placebo. On this clone itself: The antigen is unknown.

The method was immunoSEQ multiplex PCR; TCRdb's version includes in-frame clones alone and lacks a portion of them. The top ten hold around 3.6% of the sample, which has approximately 420,000 clones, roughly 90% seen once. The CDR3 covers 16 residues. Germline lookup yields CDR1 SGHRS and CDR2 YFSETQ. J was trimmed by 8 bases and V by 5 bases; bases with no gene match: 16. This clonotype was sampled from a person between 18 and 60 years old who received the Ad26.COV2.S COVID-19 vaccine or a placebo. The chain combines TRBV5-1 with TRBJ2-1; TRBD1 matches at 7 bases. The sample in question was peripheral blood, obtained in a trial of Ad26.COV2.S vaccine versus placebo. The CDR3 DNA reads TGCGCCAGCAGTTTTGAAGTACAGGGGCCTCTGGATGAGCAGTTCTTC. It yields the protein CASSFEVQGPLDEQFF.